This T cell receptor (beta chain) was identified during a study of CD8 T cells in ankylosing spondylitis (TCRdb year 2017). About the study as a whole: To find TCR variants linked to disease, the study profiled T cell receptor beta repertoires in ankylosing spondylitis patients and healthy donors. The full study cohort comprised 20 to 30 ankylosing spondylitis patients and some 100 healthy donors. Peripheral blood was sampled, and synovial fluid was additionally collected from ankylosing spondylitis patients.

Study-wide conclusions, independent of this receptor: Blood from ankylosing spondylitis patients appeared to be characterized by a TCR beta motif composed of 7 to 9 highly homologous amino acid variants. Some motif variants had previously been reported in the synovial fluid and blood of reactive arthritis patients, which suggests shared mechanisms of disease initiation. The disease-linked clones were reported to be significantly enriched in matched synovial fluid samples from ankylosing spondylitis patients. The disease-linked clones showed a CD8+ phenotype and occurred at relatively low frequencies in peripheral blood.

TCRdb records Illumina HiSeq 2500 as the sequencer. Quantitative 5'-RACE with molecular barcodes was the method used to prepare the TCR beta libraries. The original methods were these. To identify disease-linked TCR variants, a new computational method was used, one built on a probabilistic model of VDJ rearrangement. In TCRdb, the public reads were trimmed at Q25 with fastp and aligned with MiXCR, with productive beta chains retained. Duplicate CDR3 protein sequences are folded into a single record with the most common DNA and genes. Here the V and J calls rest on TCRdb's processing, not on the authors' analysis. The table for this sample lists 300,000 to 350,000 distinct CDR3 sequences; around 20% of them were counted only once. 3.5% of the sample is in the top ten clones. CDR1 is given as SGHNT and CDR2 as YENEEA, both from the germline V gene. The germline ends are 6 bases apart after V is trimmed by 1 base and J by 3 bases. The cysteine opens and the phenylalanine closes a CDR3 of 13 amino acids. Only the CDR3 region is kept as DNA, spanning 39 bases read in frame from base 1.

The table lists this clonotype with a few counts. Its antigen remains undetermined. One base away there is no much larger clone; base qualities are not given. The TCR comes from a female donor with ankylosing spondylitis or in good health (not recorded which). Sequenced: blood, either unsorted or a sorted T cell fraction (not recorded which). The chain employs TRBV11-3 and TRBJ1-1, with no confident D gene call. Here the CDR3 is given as CASSLGEYTEAFF. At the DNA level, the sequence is TGTGCCAGCAGCTTAGGGGAGTACACTGAAGCTTTCTTT.